This T cell receptor (beta chain) was observed in a study of neurological immune-mediated disorders. Overall study results and limits: No CDR3 amino acid sequences were shared by expanded clones across subjects, suggesting private repertoires in all groups.

One entry per CDR3 protein results from TCRdb running MiXCR on the 5' RACE reads. Among about 38,000 distinct CDR3 sequences listed, around 10% were seen once. Germline V lookup: CDR1 SGHDT, CDR2 YYEEEE. This CDR3 is built from 17 residues. The trim removed 4 bases at V and 9 bases at J, leaving 15 bases unmatched. The table lists this clonotype with many counts. Antigen specificity is unknown. The material sequenced was CD4+ T cells from blood. The chain recombines TRBV5-6 with TRBJ2-1; 11 nucleotides agree with TRBD2. This TCR was sampled from a woman aged 25 to 39 with HTLV-1-associated myelopathy (HAM/TSP). The CDR3 nucleotides read TGTGCCAGCAGCCTCCGGGTTACTAGCGGGGGCATGTCTGAGCAGTTCTTC. It is translated as CASSLRVTSGGMSEQFF.